Listed below are T cell receptor beta chains from one sample, sequenced in a study of shared clonotypes between healthy human individuals. The data were produced by immunoSEQ multiplex PCR, yet TCRdb's version contains in-frame clones alone and is incomplete. Of about 1.5 million clones detected, more than 95% appear once; the ten largest clones hold about 1%. The sample comprised naive CD4+ T cells sorted from blood. The receptors were gathered from a young man in good health. CDR3s leave out the opening cysteine and the closing phenylalanine or tryptophan. A row's size may be missing; if present it is once, few, many or a size class.

V: TRBV9; J: TRBJ2-2; size: NA; CDR3: ASSPKRGGGANTGELF
V: TRBV2; J: TRBJ1-2; size: once; CDR3: ASSPSGGNYGYT
V: TRBV19; J: TRBJ2-4; size: NA; CDR3: ASSIGPVRGAVAKNIQY
V: TRBV18; J: TRBJ1-4; size: NA; CDR3: ASSPQGVPTNEKLF
V: TRBV6-5; J: TRBJ2-7; size: NA; CDR3: ERVTGQAYEQY
V: TRBV9; J: TRBJ2-2; size: NA; CDR3: ASSVTRSQLYTGELF
V: TRBV7-8; J: TRBJ2-1; size: NA; CDR3: ASSQREGPYNEQF
V: TRBV10-1; J: TRBJ2-7; size: NA; CDR3: ASSEAGGRNEQY
V: TRBV6-1; J: TRBJ1-5; size: once; CDR3: ASLRAGNQPQH
V: TRBV28; J: TRBJ1-5; size: NA; CDR3: ASSPTLGGSNQPQH
V: TRBV6-6; J: TRBJ2-5; size: NA; CDR3: ASSPNKETQY
V: TRBV23-1; J: TRBJ2-7; size: NA; CDR3: ASSPPVLRIFDEQY
V: TRBV11-1; J: TRBJ1-1; size: NA; CDR3: ASSSRQTHTEAF
V: TRBV5-1; J: TRBJ2-2; size: NA; CDR3: ASSRDSANTGELF
V: TRBV7-6; J: TRBJ2-7; size: NA; CDR3: ASSLETGGSYEQY
V: TRBV19; J: TRBJ1-1; size: NA; CDR3: ASSRDRNSAEAF
V: TRBV9; J: TRBJ2-1; size: NA; CDR3: ASTSAPTAGNEQF
V: TRBV18; J: TRBJ2-3; size: once; CDR3: ASSPAGTDTQY
V: TRBV6-6; J: TRBJ1-4; size: NA; CDR3: ASSRPGGQEKLF
V: TRBV11-2; J: TRBJ2-7; size: NA; CDR3: ASSLNSWSTASEQY
V: TRBV30; J: TRBJ1-2; size: NA; CDR3: ACRVGGGYT
V: TRBV2; J: TRBJ2-5; size: NA; CDR3: ASRPGYQETQY
V: TRBV7-9; J: TRBJ1-3; size: NA; CDR3: ASSVGTEGNTIY
V: TRBV10-2; J: TRBJ1-5; size: NA; CDR3: ASSTTGAGFNQPQH
V: TRBV18; J: TRBJ1-3; size: NA; CDR3: ASSPLPSGNTIY
V: TRBV30; J: TRBJ2-1; size: NA; CDR3: AWSDKGGGRGSEQF
V: TRBV18; J: TRBJ2-7; size: NA; CDR3: ASSSPTSGGPYEQY
V: TRBV27; J: TRBJ2-7; size: once; CDR3: ASRGRSYEQY
V: TRBV6-5; J: TRBJ2-5; size: NA; CDR3: ASSYWQGGGQETQY
V: TRBV5-4; J: TRBJ2-1; size: NA; CDR3: ASSSGLAGGPHNEQF
V: TRBV5-4; J: TRBJ2-7; size: NA; CDR3: ASSTSGEVRFYEQY
V: TRBV11-2; J: TRBJ2-1; size: NA; CDR3: ASSSPLAPYNEQF
V: TRBV18; J: TRBJ1-4; size: NA; CDR3: ASSPPGRVGEKLF
V: TRBV7-8; J: TRBJ2-1; size: NA; CDR3: ASSLAVGLSYNEQF
V: TRBV29-1; J: TRBJ2-7; size: NA; CDR3: SVDPSGYGYEQY
V: TRBV7-8; J: TRBJ1-1; size: NA; CDR3: ASSLGTANTEAF
V: TRBV6-6; J: TRBJ2-2; size: NA; CDR3: ASRTRTGVSGELF
V: TRBV5-1; J: TRBJ2-5; size: NA; CDR3: ASKGTAQETQY
V: TRBV5-1; J: TRBJ2-3; size: once; CDR3: ASSSTGGRTDTQY
V: TRBV9; J: TRBJ1-1; size: NA; CDR3: ASSSTGGSTEAF